This is a list of T cell receptor beta chains from one sample in a study of blood T cell repertoires in COVID-19. Libraries were prepared by immunoSEQ multiplex PCR; TCRdb keeps only in-frame clonotypes and omits some of them. The table includes roughly 86,000 clones, approximately 82% detected once. Sequenced input: peripheral blood. These receptors all stem from a human donor in a cohort sampled during active COVID-19. CDR3s include the opening cysteine and the closing phenylalanine or tryptophan. A D gene is named only where the DNA matches it firmly. Size values are once, few and many counts, or a class for expanded clones, and some rows have none.

>.|TRBD1|TRBJ1-4|14|TRBV6-5
CASTRDRGREKLFF
TGTGCCAGCACCCGGGACAGGGGGCGAGAAAAACTGTTTTTT
>.|.|TRBJ1-5|15|TRBV7-2
CASSLGGLGNQPQHF
TGTGCCAGCAGCCTAGGGGGGCTCGGCAATCAGCCCCAGCATTTT
>.|.|TRBJ1-1|14|TRBV11-2
CASSQGGMNTEAFF
TGTGCCAGCAGCCAGGGAGGGATGAACACTGAAGCTTTCTTT
>.|TRBD2|TRBJ2-3|16|TRBV18
CASSPPAGGFTDTQYF
TGTGCCAGCTCACCACCCGCGGGGGGATTCACAGATACGCAGTATTTT
>.|.|TRBJ1-1|17|TRBV9
CASSARFGAAGDTEAFF
TGTGCCAGCAGCGCACGCTTTGGGGCGGCTGGCGACACTGAAGCTTTCTTT
>.|TRBD1|TRBJ2-1|14|TRBV5-1
CASSPGQGTDEQFF
TGCGCCAGCAGCCCGGGACAGGGTACCGATGAGCAGTTCTTC
>.|TRBD2|TRBJ2-7|14|TRBV6-5
CASRKGGVSYEQYF
TGTGCCAGCAGGAAGGGAGGGGTTAGCTACGAGCAGTACTTC
>.|TRBD2|TRBJ2-7|14|TRBV18
CASSLTSGADEQYF
TGTGCCAGCTCACTGACTAGCGGGGCTGACGAGCAGTACTTC
>.|.|TRBJ1-2|13|TRBV6-5
CASRQVAGYGYTF
TGTGCCAGCCGACAGGTGGCTGGCTATGGCTACACCTTC
>.|.|TRBJ1-1|13|TRBV9
CASSVTRGTEAFF
TGTGCCAGCAGCGTCACCCGGGGCACTGAAGCTTTCTTT
>once|.|TRBJ1-2|13|TRBV6-1
CASSESIQGGYTF
TGTGCCAGCAGTGAATCTATACAGGGCGGCTACACCTTC
>.|TRBD2|TRBJ2-7|20|TRBV9
CASSVEKGRASGGRSYEQYF
TGTGCCAGCAGCGTAGAGAAGGGAAGGGCTAGCGGGGGCCGCTCCTACGAGCAGTACTTC
>once|TRBD1|TRBJ1-2|15|TRBV7-2
CASSWDSRSDYGYTF
TGTGCCAGCAGCTGGGACAGCCGCTCGGACTATGGCTACACCTTC
>.|TRBD2|TRBJ2-3|15|TRBV4-2
CASSHGAGVADTQYF
TGTGCCAGCAGCCATGGGGCGGGGGTGGCAGATACGCAGTATTTT
>.|.|TRBJ2-5|14|TRBV7-2
CASSLASIDKTQYF
TGTGCCAGCAGCTTAGCCTCAATAGATAAGACCCAGTACTTC
>.|.|TRBJ1-2|13|TRBV28
CASKRQGNYGYTF
TGTGCCAGCAAACGTCAGGGGAACTATGGCTACACCTTC
>once|.|TRBJ2-2|15|TRBV30
CAWRAFGPAGGELFF
TGTGCCTGGAGAGCCTTCGGACCTGCGGGCGGGGAGCTGTTTTTT
>.|.|TRBJ1-2|17|TRBV28
CASSLPGTEGSNYGYTF
TGTGCCAGCAGTTTACCCGGGACGGAGGGGTCGAACTATGGCTACACCTTC
>.|.|TRBJ1-1|18|TRBV4-2
CASSQSTGGGKSNTEAFF
TGTGCCAGCAGCCAATCCACCGGGGGAGGTAAATCGAACACTGAAGCTTTCTTT
>few|.|TRBJ2-1|13|TRBV27
CASSLGGANEQFF
TGTGCCAGCAGTTTAGGGGGGGCAAATGAGCAGTTCTTC
>few|.|TRBJ2-3|17|TRBV28
CASSLYPPGGPSDTQYF
TGTGCCAGCAGTTTATACCCCCCCGGGGGGCCTTCCGATACGCAGTATTTT
>.|.|TRBJ1-1|13|TRBV18
CASWAYGITEAFF
TGTGCCAGCTGGGCCTACGGGATCACTGAAGCTTTCTTT
>.|.|TRBJ1-4|14|TRBV7-9
CASSPTGTNEKLFF
TGTGCCAGCAGTCCCACAGGGACTAATGAAAAACTGTTTTTT
>.|.|TRBJ2-1|16|TRBV19
CASSVRVRVSYNEQFF
TGTGCCAGCAGTGTCAGGGTAAGAGTATCCTACAATGAGCAGTTCTTC
>.|TRBD1|TRBJ1-2|13|TRBV7-2
CASSYGQGYGYTF
TGTGCCAGCAGCTACGGACAGGGCTATGGCTACACCTTC
>.|.|TRBJ1-5|14|TRBV3-1/TRBV3-2
CASSSAGRNQPQHF
TGTGCCAGCAGCAGCGCGGGCCGCAATCAGCCCCAGCATTTT
>once|.|TRBJ2-5|14|TRBV6-1
CASSEAGVRETQYF
TGTGCCAGCAGTGAAGCCGGAGTGAGGGAGACCCAGTACTTC
>.|TRBD2|TRBJ2-5|18|TRBV3-1/TRBV3-2
CASSEAPGLAGDQETQYF
TGTGCCAGCAGCGAAGCCCCCGGACTAGCGGGGGACCAAGAGACCCAGTACTTC
>.|.|TRBJ1-3|17|TRBV30
CAWSVALRGSSGNTIYF
TGTGCCTGGAGTGTAGCGTTGAGAGGGAGCTCTGGAAACACCATATATTTT
>.|TRBD2|TRBJ2-1|18|TRBV29-1
CSVGGTSGGYSSYNEQFF
TGCAGCGTTGGCGGGACTAGCGGGGGCTATAGCTCCTACAATGAGCAGTTCTTC
>once|.|TRBJ1-3|15|TRBV19
CASSIAGSSGNTIYF
TGTGCCAGTAGTATAGCTGGCAGCTCTGGAAACACCATATATTTT
>.|TRBD2|TRBJ2-5|18|TRBV3-1/TRBV3-2
CASSQGLLAGGDRETQYF
TGTGCCAGCAGCCAAGGGTTACTAGCGGGGGGGGATCGAGAGACCCAGTACTTC
>once|.|TRBJ1-5|12|TRBV28
CASSSQHQPQHF
TGTGCCAGCTCTAGCCAACATCAGCCCCAGCATTTT
>once|.|TRBJ1-1|14|TRBV2
CASTLLGRNTEAFF
TGTGCCAGCACATTGCTGGGGCGGAACACTGAAGCTTTCTTT
>.|TRBD1|TRBJ2-7|17|TRBV15
CATSRSPRTGQFYEQYF
TGTGCCACCAGCAGATCCCCACGCACGGGACAGTTCTACGAGCAGTACTTC
>.|.|TRBJ2-7|13|TRBV3-1/TRBV3-2
CASSQQGTYEQYF
TGTGCCAGCAGCCAGCAGGGAACCTACGAGCAGTACTTC
>few|TRBD1|TRBJ1-1|15|TRBV29-1
CSVDPRGLSGTEAFF
TGCAGCGTCGACCCCAGGGGGCTAAGTGGCACTGAAGCTTTCTTT
>.|TRBD1|TRBJ2-1|14|TRBV28
CATGGDRGYNEQFF
TGTGCCACTGGAGGGGACAGGGGTTACAATGAGCAGTTCTTC
>.|TRBD2|TRBJ2-1|14|TRBV2
CARGVAGAFNEQFF
TGTGCCAGAGGGGTAGCGGGGGCTTTCAATGAGCAGTTCTTC
>.|.|TRBJ2-7|11|TRBV30
CAWSVQGEQYF
TGTGCCTGGAGTGTACAGGGCGAGCAGTACTTC
>.|TRBD2|TRBJ2-5|12|TRBV28
CASRRGGETQYF
TGTGCCAGCAGGAGGGGAGGGGAGACCCAGTACTTC
>.|.|TRBJ2-1|16|TRBV7-9
CASSLGVGTPYNEQFF
TGTGCCAGCAGCTTAGGGGTCGGGACACCCTACAATGAGCAGTTCTTC
>.|.|TRBJ1-2|12|TRBV28
CASSRDRHGYTF
TGTGCCAGCAGTCGAGACAGACATGGCTACACCTTC
>.|.|TRBJ1-2|11|TRBV20-1
CSARIRRFFTF
TGCAGTGCTAGGATCAGAAGATTCTTCACCTTC
>.|TRBD2|TRBJ2-5|16|TRBV7-2
CASSLGTSGGRETQYF
TGTGCCAGCAGCTTGGGGACTAGCGGGGGGCGCGAGACCCAGTACTTC
>few|TRBD1|TRBJ1-2|12|TRBV19
CATGDSPYGYTF
TGTGCCACCGGGGACAGTCCCTATGGCTACACCTTC
>.|TRBD2|TRBJ2-3|15|TRBV28
CASRIAGDLTDTQYF
TGTGCCAGCAGAATAGCGGGGGACCTCACAGATACGCAGTATTTT
>.|TRBD1|TRBJ1-6|12|TRBV9
CASSVRGPPLHF
TGTGCCAGCAGCGTTAGGGGGCCACCCCTCCACTTT
>.|TRBD1|TRBJ2-3|18|TRBV28
CASSSSYDRAAAADTQYF
TGTGCCAGCAGTTCCTCGTATGACAGGGCCGCTGCCGCAGATACGCAGTATTTT
>.|.|TRBJ1-5|17|TRBV7-8
CASSLDGAGTSNQPQHF
TGTGCCAGCAGCTTAGATGGGGCCGGGACAAGTAATCAGCCCCAGCATTTT
>.|TRBD1|TRBJ1-1|14|TRBV5-1
CASSLGTGGTEAFF
TGCGCCAGCAGCTTGGGGACAGGGGGTACTGAAGCTTTCTTT
>.|.|TRBJ1-4|14|TRBV14
CASSQYQRNEKLFF
TGTGCCAGCAGCCAGTACCAGCGGAATGAAAAACTGTTTTTT
>.|TRBD1|TRBJ2-5|13|TRBV10-2
CASSEQGEETQYF
TGCGCCAGCAGTGAACAGGGGGAAGAGACCCAGTACTTC